Listed below are T cell receptor beta chains from one sample, sequenced in a study of T cell responses to AZD1222 COVID-19 vaccine. This table comes from immunoSEQ multiplex PCR, and its TCRdb copy is limited to in-frame clones, with some not included. The sample carries around 150,000 clones, almost 90% recorded once. The sample was peripheral blood, taken on day 0 of AZD1222 vaccination. These receptor sequences come from an adult in good health. Both conserved end residues are part of each CDR3. The D gene is left open where the match is weak. Rows give clone size only sometimes, using once, few, many, or a class for an expanded clone.

cdr3_nt: TGTGCCAGCAGCTTAGAGGGCTTTAACACCGGGGAGCTGTTTTTT
cdr3_aa: CASSLEGFNTGELFF
clone_size: -
v_call: TRBV7-2
j_call: TRBJ2-2
d_call: -

cdr3_nt: TGTGCCTGGAGTGTCACAGGGGGAACGGACGAGCAGTACTTC
cdr3_aa: CAWSVTGGTDEQYF
clone_size: once
v_call: TRBV30
j_call: TRBJ2-7
d_call: TRBD1

cdr3_nt: TGTGCCAGCAGCCCTCACTTGGGTAGTGGCAATCAGCCCCAGCATTTT
cdr3_aa: CASSPHLGSGNQPQHF
clone_size: -
v_call: TRBV28
j_call: TRBJ1-5
d_call: -

cdr3_nt: TGTGCCAGCAGTTACTCGCCGGGGGAAAGTTCACCCCTCCACTTT
cdr3_aa: CASSYSPGESSPLHF
clone_size: few
v_call: TRBV6-5
j_call: TRBJ1-6
d_call: -

cdr3_nt: TGTGCCAGCAGCTGGCAGCTGAACACTGAAGCTTTCTTT
cdr3_aa: CASSWQLNTEAFF
clone_size: -
v_call: TRBV7-2
j_call: TRBJ1-1
d_call: -

cdr3_nt: TGCGCCAGCAGCTCGGACAGGCCGGATTTTGGCTACACCTTC
cdr3_aa: CASSSDRPDFGYTF
clone_size: -
v_call: TRBV5-1
j_call: TRBJ1-2
d_call: TRBD1

cdr3_nt: TGTGCCAGCAGACTAGCGGGAGCCAAAAACATTCAGTACTTC
cdr3_aa: CASRLAGAKNIQYF
clone_size: -
v_call: TRBV2
j_call: TRBJ2-4
d_call: TRBD2

cdr3_nt: TGTGCCATCAGTGAGTCGATGGGAGGTGAGACCCAGTACTTC
cdr3_aa: CAISESMGGETQYF
clone_size: -
v_call: TRBV10-3
j_call: TRBJ2-5
d_call: -

cdr3_nt: TGTGCCAGCAGCGTAGCTACCTGGGGGCGCAGTCGGGATGAGCAGTTCTTC
cdr3_aa: CASSVATWGRSRDEQFF
clone_size: -
v_call: TRBV9
j_call: TRBJ2-1
d_call: -

cdr3_nt: TGCAGCGCGAGAGACAGGGGGCAAGGCTATGGCTACACCTTC
cdr3_aa: CSARDRGQGYGYTF
clone_size: -
v_call: TRBV29-1
j_call: TRBJ1-2
d_call: TRBD1

cdr3_nt: TGTGCCAGCAGCCTGGTCGGTCCTGGGGCCAACGTCCTGACTTTC
cdr3_aa: CASSLVGPGANVLTF
clone_size: -
v_call: TRBV5-4
j_call: TRBJ2-6
d_call: -

cdr3_nt: TGTGCCAGCAGTTACGTCCGGGTAACCGCTGAAGCTTTCTTT
cdr3_aa: CASSYVRVTAEAFF
clone_size: -
v_call: TRBV6-2/TRBV6-3
j_call: TRBJ1-1
d_call: -

cdr3_nt: TGTGCCAGCAGTCGTGCAAGAACTGAAGCTTTCTTT
cdr3_aa: CASSRARTEAFF
clone_size: -
v_call: TRBV6-5
j_call: TRBJ1-1
d_call: -

cdr3_nt: TGTGCCAGCAGCCCGCCACAGGGGGCCCTCTATGGCTACACCTTC
cdr3_aa: CASSPPQGALYGYTF
clone_size: -
v_call: TRBV12-1
j_call: TRBJ1-2
d_call: -

cdr3_nt: TGCGCCAGCAGCTCCGGGACAGATAATTCACCCCTCCACTTT
cdr3_aa: CASSSGTDNSPLHF
clone_size: -
v_call: TRBV5-1
j_call: TRBJ1-6
d_call: TRBD1

cdr3_nt: TGCGCCAGCAGTGAGGGGGCCACTGAAGCTTTCTTT
cdr3_aa: CASSEGATEAFF
clone_size: -
v_call: TRBV10-2
j_call: TRBJ1-1
d_call: -

cdr3_nt: TGTGCCAGCTCACCGGGGAGAACTAATGAAAAACTGTTTTTT
cdr3_aa: CASSPGRTNEKLFF
clone_size: once
v_call: TRBV18
j_call: TRBJ1-4
d_call: -

cdr3_nt: TGTGCCAGCAGTTACTCGCTGCCCCAGGGGATCTACAATGAGCAGTTCTTC
cdr3_aa: CASSYSLPQGIYNEQFF
clone_size: -
v_call: TRBV6-2/TRBV6-3
j_call: TRBJ2-1
d_call: -

cdr3_nt: TGTGCCAGCAGTTACGACGGACAGGGTCCGTATGGCTACACCTTC
cdr3_aa: CASSYDGQGPYGYTF
clone_size: -
v_call: TRBV6-2/TRBV6-3
j_call: TRBJ1-2
d_call: TRBD1

cdr3_nt: TGTGCCAGCCACGGGGACCAAGATACGCAGTATTTT
cdr3_aa: CASHGDQDTQYF
clone_size: -
v_call: TRBV2
j_call: TRBJ2-3
d_call: -

cdr3_nt: TGTGCCAGCAGGCGGGGGCTTTCGGATGAGCAGTTCTTC
cdr3_aa: CASRRGLSDEQFF
clone_size: -
v_call: TRBV5-6
j_call: TRBJ2-1
d_call: -

cdr3_nt: TGCGCCAGCAGCCAGCAACAGGGAGGGGACGGGGAGCTGTTTTTT
cdr3_aa: CASSQQQGGDGELFF
clone_size: -
v_call: TRBV4-3
j_call: TRBJ2-2
d_call: -

cdr3_nt: TGTGCCTGGAGTGTTAGGGGCCAAGAGACCCAGTACTTC
cdr3_aa: CAWSVRGQETQYF
clone_size: once
v_call: TRBV30
j_call: TRBJ2-5
d_call: -

cdr3_nt: TGTGCCAGCTCACCGAAGCACTCCTACGAGCAGTACTTC
cdr3_aa: CASSPKHSYEQYF
clone_size: -
v_call: TRBV18
j_call: TRBJ2-7
d_call: -

cdr3_nt: TGTGCCTGGAGTGAGGTGCGGGGGGCTTACGAGCAGTACTTC
cdr3_aa: CAWSEVRGAYEQYF
clone_size: -
v_call: TRBV30
j_call: TRBJ2-7
d_call: TRBD2

cdr3_nt: TGTGCCAGCAGGGCGCCGGGGGCGAACACTGAAGCTTTCTTT
cdr3_aa: CASRAPGANTEAFF
clone_size: -
v_call: TRBV28
j_call: TRBJ1-1
d_call: -